The 14 T cell receptor beta chains below all came from one sample that was sequenced in a study of blood T cell repertoires in COVID-19. This table comes from immunoSEQ multiplex PCR, and its TCRdb copy is limited to in-frame clones, with some not included. The sample carries 150,000 to 200,000 clones, about 86% recorded once. The sample consisted of peripheral blood. These receptors were obtained from a woman in her fifties or sixties with COVID-19, enrolled during active disease.

This rearrangement joins TRBV2 to TRBJ2-1, with D tentatively TRBD1 (5 bases). Germline V lookup: CDR1 SNHLY, CDR2 FYNNEI. There are 12 residues in the CDR3. V gave up 7 bases and J gave up 8 bases, with 12 bases separating them. The CDR3 spells CASNLLGDEQFF. Here the CDR3 DNA reads TGTGCCAGCAATCTTCTAGGGGATGAGCAGTTCTTC.

This clone was seen a single time. V is TRBV6-5 and J is TRBJ1-1, with TRBD1 as a possible D gene (6 bases). CDR1 is MNHEY, CDR2 SVGAGI, per germline. Trimming cost V 2 bases and J 4 bases, with 17 bases left between them. The CDR3 totals 16 residues. CDR3 sequence reads: CASSYRRQAAPTEAFF. CDR3 coding DNA: TGTGCCAGCAGTTACCGGCGACAGGCGGCCCCCACTGAAGCTTTCTTT.

The chain links TRBV11-2 to TRBJ1-1; D not resolved. The germline V gene has CDR1 SGHAT and CDR2 FQNNGV. This CDR3 is 11 amino acids long. The V end lost 5 bases, the J end lost 8 bases, and 9 bases lay between the germline ends. CDR3 bases: TGTGCCAGCAGCCTCCACATGGAAGCTTTCTTT. This gives the protein CASSLHMEAFF.

This chain connects TRBV2 to TRBJ2-1; no clear D. Per the germline V gene, CDR1 is SNHLY and CDR2 is FYNNEI. CDR3 length: 14 amino acids. The V gene lost 8 bases and the J gene lost 4 bases, with 15 bases spanning the gap. This chain's CDR3 is CASQAYQSYNEQFF. CDR3 in DNA: TGTGCCAGCCAGGCTTACCAGAGTTACAATGAGCAGTTCTTC. Complete variable domain (other parts from reference TRBV2 and TRBJ2-1): EPEVTQTPSHQVTQMGQEVILRCVPISNHLYFYWYRQILGQKVEFLVSFYNNEISEKSEIFDDQFSVERPDGSNFTLKIRSTKLEDSAMYFCASQAYQSYNEQFFGPGTRLTVL.

The table lists this clone with a few counts. V gene TRBV10-2 combines with J gene TRBJ1-1, with 7 bases that match TRBD1. The CDR3 extends over 13 amino acids. Germline CDR1 reads WSHSY; CDR2 reads SAAADI. V shed 11 bases, J shed 5 bases, and the junction held 11 bases outside the gene matches. CDR3 loop: CAGTGVGSTEAFF. DNA for the CDR3: TGCGCCGGTACAGGGGTCGGATCTACTGAAGCTTTCTTT.

This chain connects TRBV19 to TRBJ2-7; TRBD1 matches at 11 bases. The junction had 5 bases not matched to a gene; V was cut back by 5 bases and J by 5 bases. This CDR3 region has 14 residues. From germline, CDR1 is LNHDA and CDR2 SQIVND (reference sequence). The CDR3 region is CASSPRTGGDEQYF. CDR3 DNA: TGTGCCAGTAGTCCGAGGACAGGGGGCGACGAGCAGTACTTC.

This chain joins TRBV27 and TRBJ1-1; tentative D call: TRBD1 (5 bases). Trimming cost V 1 base and J 2 bases, with 17 bases left between them. Germline values: CDR1 MNHEY, CDR2 SMNVEV (reference sequence). This CDR3 spans 17 amino acids. The CDR3 protein is CASSLFPRQPRNTEAFF. The CDR3 DNA sequence: TGTGCCAGCAGTTTATTCCCTCGACAGCCACGAAACACTGAAGCTTTCTTT.

The chain is built from TRBV19 and TRBJ2-7; 8 bases agree with TRBD2. The CDR3 sequence is 16 residues long. With V trimmed by 0 bases and J by 6 bases, 10 bases remained unmatched. The germline V gene has CDR1 LNHDA and CDR2 SQIVND (reference sequence). CDR3: CASSIDKRSGSSEQYF. In nucleotides, the CDR3 is TGTGCCAGTAGTATAGATAAGAGGAGCGGGAGTTCCGAGCAGTACTTC.

The CDR3 spells CAWRPGGVGTNEKLFF. In DNA form, the CDR3 reads TGTGCCTGGAGACCCGGGGGGGTAGGAACTAATGAAAAACTGTTTTTT. The rearrangement uses TRBV30 and TRBJ1-4; weak D call: TRBD1 (5 bases). V was pared by 3 bases and J by 1 base, with 15 bases between. The CDR3 spans 16 residues. Germline V gene sequence: CDR1 GTSNPN, CDR2 SVGIG (reference sequence).

The J gene is TRBJ1-1, the V gene TRBV19, with 8 nucleotides matching TRBD1. V was pared by 4 bases and J by 5 bases, with 6 bases of the junction left unmatched. The CDR3 contains 14 residues. CDR1 is LNHDA, CDR2 SQIVND, per germline (reference sequence). This chain's CDR3 is CASSKDRERTEAFF. The DNA for the CDR3 is TGTGCCAGTAGTAAGGACAGGGAAAGGACTGAAGCTTTCTTT.

This clone showed up just a few times. This chain's CDR3 is CASTPSGMSVSNYGYTF. As DNA, the CDR3 is TGTGCCAGTACCCCGAGCGGCATGAGCGTATCCAACTATGGCTACACCTTC. The V and J genes are TRBV19 and TRBJ1-2; D is unclear. The germline V gene has CDR1 LNHDA and CDR2 SQIVND (reference sequence). The CDR3 extends over 17 amino acids. The V end was cut by 7 bases, the J end by 2 bases, with 23 bases between.

This clone occurred a few times. V is TRBV5-1 and J is TRBJ2-7; a possible D gene is TRBD1 (5 bases). The CDR3 is made up of 12 amino acids. V lost 4 bases, J lost 2 bases, and 7 bases lay in between. The germline CDR1 and CDR2 sequences are SGHRS and YFSETQ. CDR3 amino acids: CASSAGPYEQYF. The CDR3 DNA reads TGCGCCAGCAGCGCAGGGCCCTACGAGCAGTACTTC.

In nucleotides, the CDR3 is TGTGCCAGCAGCGGACTAGCGGGAGGGACAGATACGCAGTATTTT. Protein sequence: CASSGLAGGTDTQYF. The rearrangement uses TRBV6-6 and TRBJ2-3, with 15 bases identical to TRBD2. CDR1 and CDR2 from the germline V gene are MNHNY and SVGAGI (reference sequence). Losses at the gene ends were 6 bases for V and 3 bases for J; bases not matched to a gene: 1. CDR3 length equals 15 residues.

The V and J genes are TRBV9 and TRBJ2-1; 9 bases align to TRBD2. Germline trimming cut 4 bases from V and 9 bases from J; bases unmatched to any gene: 11. The CDR3 length is 15 residues. Germline loops: CDR1 SGDLS, CDR2 YYNGEE. CDR3 nucleotide sequence: TGTGCCAGCAGCCAACGTATTAGCGGGAGTGTTGAGCAGTTCTTC. It encodes CASSQRISGSVEQFF.